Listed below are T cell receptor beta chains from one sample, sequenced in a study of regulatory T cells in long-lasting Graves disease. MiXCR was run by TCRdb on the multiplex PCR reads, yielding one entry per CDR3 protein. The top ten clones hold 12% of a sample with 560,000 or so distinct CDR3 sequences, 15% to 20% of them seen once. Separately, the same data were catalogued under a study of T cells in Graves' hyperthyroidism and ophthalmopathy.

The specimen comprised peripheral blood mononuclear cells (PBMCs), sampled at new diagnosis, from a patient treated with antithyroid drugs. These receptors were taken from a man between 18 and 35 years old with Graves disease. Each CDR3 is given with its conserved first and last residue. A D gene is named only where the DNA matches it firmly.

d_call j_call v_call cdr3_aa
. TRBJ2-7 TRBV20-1 CSARDRRARGQVYEQYF
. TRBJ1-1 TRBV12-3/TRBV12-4 CASSRQKNTEAFF
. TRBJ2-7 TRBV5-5 CASSSGSFPYEQYF
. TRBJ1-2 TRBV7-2 CASSLVNLNYGYTF
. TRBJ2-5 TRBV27 CASRPLEYQETQYF
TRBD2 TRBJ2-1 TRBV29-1 CSVGTSGNNEQFF
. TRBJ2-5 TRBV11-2 CASSLQVQETQYF
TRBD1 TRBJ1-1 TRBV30 CAWSVQGSEAFF
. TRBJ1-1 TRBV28 CASSFPDRYSAEAFF
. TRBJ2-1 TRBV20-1 CSARGTDSSYNEQFF
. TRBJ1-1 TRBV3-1 CASSQDLQHEAFF
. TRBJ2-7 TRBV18 CASSPPLVGTYEQYF
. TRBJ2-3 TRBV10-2 CASEGDTDTQYF
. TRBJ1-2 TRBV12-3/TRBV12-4 CASSLARRTGDGYTF
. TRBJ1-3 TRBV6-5 CASSYPRKGNTIYF
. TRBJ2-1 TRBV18 CASSPSLTARFF
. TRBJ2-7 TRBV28 CASSLESSASYEQYF
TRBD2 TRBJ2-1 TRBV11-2 CASSGGLAELYNEQFF
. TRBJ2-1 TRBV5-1 CASSLLPTGTEQFF
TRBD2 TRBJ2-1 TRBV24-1 CATSLTSGRYNEQFF
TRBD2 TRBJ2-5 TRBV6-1 CASSAGGWYQETQYF
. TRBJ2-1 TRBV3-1 CASRQGGMYEQFF
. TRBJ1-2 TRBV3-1 CASSQVAGAGYTF
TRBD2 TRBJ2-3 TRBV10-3 CAISVGTSGTDTQYF
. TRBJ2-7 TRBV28 CASSFPSYEQYF
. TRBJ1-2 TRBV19 CASSPHGGEKGVGYTF
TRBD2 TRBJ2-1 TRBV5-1 CASSWPGLAGGRVSYNEQFF
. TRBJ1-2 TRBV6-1 CASTRWGVNGYTF
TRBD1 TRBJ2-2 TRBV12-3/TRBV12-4 CASSPGTGYTGELFF
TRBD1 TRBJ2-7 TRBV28 CASSFTLGQYEQYF
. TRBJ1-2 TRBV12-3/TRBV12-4 CASSPEPTNYGYTF
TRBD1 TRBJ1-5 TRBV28 CASITPTGTGGSSNQPQHF
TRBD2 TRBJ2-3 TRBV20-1 CSFSGRAADTQYF
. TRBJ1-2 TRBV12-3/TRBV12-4 CASSLSTGYGYTF
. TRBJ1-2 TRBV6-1 CATKRGGRSYGYTF
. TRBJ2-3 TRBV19 CASSIVKSSTDTQYF
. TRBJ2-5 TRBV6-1 CASNGQLGETQYF
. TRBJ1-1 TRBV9 CASSVDGTVEAFF
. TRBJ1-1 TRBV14 CASSPGAGVNTEAFF
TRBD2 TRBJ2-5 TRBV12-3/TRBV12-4 CASSLSPGLAAQETQYF
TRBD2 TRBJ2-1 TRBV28 CASSSDTAGNYNEQFF
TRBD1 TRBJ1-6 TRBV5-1 CATRDSGNSPLHF
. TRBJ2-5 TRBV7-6 CASSLESARPQGTQYF
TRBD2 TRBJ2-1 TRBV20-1 CSARDPRGTRGEGLNEQFF
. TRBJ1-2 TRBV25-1 CASAPLVAAIEVGANYGYTF
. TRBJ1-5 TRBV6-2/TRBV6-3 CASSYKGPGQPQHF
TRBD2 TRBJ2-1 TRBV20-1 CSASYSGMDNEQFF